This paragraph covers one TCR beta chain sequence. Germline assignment: CDR1 LNHDA and CDR2 SQIVND (reference sequence). The CDR3 is 16 residues long. Trimming stripped 3 bases from V and 2 bases from J, with 14 bases between. The data were taken from a study of blood T cell repertoires in COVID-19. Study-wide context: Acute and convalescent COVID-19 samples came from the United States, Italy and Spain. From T cells, B-cell-depleted T cells, or PBMCs came the material, which was cDNA or gDNA.

Per the authors' pipeline: Nucleated cell counts were estimated from reference gene primer amplification. Method: immunoSEQ multiplex PCR; TCRdb's copy keeps in-frame clones and lacks some. V and J calls and clone size follow that table, whereas D and trimming were derived from the DNA. The profile shows about 39,000 clones, more than 80% of them singletons. The TCR was taken from a man aged 55 to 70 in a cohort sampled during active COVID-19. This chain connects TRBV19 to TRBJ1-5; no clear D. Material for sequencing was peripheral blood. CDR3 protein: CASSMGAMGGNQPQHF. CDR3 DNA sequence: TGTGCCAGTAGTATGGGAGCAATGGGAGGCAATCAGCCCCAGCATTTT.